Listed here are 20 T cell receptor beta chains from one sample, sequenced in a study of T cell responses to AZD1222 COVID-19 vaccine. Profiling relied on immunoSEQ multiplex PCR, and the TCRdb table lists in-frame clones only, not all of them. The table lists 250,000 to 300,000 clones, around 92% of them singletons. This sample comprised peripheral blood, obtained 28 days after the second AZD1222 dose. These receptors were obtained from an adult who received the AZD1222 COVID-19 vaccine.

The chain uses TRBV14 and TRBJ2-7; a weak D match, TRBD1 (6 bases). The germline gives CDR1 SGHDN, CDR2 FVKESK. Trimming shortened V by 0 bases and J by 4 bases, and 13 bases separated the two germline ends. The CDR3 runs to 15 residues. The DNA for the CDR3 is TGTGCCAGCAGCCAAGATGTCAGGGGCATATACGAGCAGTACTTC. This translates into CASSQDVRGIYEQYF.

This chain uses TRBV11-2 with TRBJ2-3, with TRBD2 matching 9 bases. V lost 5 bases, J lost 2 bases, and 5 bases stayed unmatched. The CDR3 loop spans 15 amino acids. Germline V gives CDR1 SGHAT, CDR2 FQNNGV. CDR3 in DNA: TGTGCCAGCAGCACCCGACTAGCGGACACAGATACGCAGTATTTT. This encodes CASSTRLADTDTQYF.

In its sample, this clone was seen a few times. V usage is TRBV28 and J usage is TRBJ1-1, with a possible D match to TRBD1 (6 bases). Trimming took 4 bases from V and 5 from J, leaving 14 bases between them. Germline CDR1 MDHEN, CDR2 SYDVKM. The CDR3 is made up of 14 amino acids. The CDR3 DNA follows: TGTGCCAGCAGTTACCCGCTGAGGGGGACTGAAGCTTTCTTT. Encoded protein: CASSYPLRGTEAFF.

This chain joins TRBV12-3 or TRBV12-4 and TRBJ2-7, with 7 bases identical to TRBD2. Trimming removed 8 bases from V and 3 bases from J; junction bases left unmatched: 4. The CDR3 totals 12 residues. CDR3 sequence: CASRRGDYEQYF. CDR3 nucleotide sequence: TGTGCCAGCCGCCGGGGGGACTACGAGCAGTACTTC.

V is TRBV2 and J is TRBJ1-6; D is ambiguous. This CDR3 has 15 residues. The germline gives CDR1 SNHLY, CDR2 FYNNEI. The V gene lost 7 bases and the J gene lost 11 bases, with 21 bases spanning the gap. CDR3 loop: CASNLASRVQTPLHF. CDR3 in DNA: TGTGCCAGCAACTTGGCGTCCCGGGTACAGACACCCCTCCACTTT.

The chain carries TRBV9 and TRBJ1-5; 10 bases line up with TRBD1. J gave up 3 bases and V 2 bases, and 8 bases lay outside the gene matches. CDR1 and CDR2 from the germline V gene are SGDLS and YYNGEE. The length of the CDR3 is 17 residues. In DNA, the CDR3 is TGTGCCAGCAGCGTTGGAACCGGGACAGGGGCCAATCAGCCCCAGCATTTT. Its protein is CASSVGTGTGANQPQHF.

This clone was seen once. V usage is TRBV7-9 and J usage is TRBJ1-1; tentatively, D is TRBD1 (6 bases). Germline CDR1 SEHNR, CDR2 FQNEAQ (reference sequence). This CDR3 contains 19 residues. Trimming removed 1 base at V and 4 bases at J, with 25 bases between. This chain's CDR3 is CASSLGSVGGRGVRTEAFF. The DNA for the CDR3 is TGTGCCAGCAGCTTAGGATCGGTGGGGGGGCGAGGTGTTCGCACTGAAGCTTTCTTT.

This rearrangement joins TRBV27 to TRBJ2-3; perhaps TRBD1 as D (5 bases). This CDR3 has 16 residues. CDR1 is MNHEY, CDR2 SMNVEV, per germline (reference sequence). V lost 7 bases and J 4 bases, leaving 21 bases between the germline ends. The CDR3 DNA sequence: TGTGCCAGCACCAATACCCCGACTGGGGCCGCAGATACGCAGTATTTT. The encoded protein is CASTNTPTGAADTQYF.

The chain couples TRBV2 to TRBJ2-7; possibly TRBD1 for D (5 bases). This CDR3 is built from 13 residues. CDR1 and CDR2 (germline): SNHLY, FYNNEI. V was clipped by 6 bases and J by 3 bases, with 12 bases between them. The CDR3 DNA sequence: TGTGCCAGCAGACAACAGGCCCTCTACGAGCAGTACTTC. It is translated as CASRQQALYEQYF.

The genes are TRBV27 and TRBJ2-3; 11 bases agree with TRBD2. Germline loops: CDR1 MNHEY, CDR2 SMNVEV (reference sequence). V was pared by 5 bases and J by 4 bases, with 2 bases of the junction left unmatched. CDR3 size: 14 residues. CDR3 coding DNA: TGTGCCAGCAGTCAGGGACTAGCGGCAGATACGCAGTATTTT. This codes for CASSQGLAADTQYF.

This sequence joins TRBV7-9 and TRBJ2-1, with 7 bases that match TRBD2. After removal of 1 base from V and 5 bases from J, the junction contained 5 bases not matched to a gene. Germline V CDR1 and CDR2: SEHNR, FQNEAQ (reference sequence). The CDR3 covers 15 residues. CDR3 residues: CASSLGGGTNNEQFF. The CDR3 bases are TGTGCCAGCAGCTTAGGTGGGGGGACTAACAATGAGCAGTTCTTC.

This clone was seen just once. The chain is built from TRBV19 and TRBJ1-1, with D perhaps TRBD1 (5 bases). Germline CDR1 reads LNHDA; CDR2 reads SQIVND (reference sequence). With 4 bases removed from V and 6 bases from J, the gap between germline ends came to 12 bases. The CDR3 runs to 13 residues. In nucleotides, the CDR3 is TGTGCCAGTAGTACCTGGGGGGACGCTGAAGCTTTCTTT. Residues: CASSTWGDAEAFF.

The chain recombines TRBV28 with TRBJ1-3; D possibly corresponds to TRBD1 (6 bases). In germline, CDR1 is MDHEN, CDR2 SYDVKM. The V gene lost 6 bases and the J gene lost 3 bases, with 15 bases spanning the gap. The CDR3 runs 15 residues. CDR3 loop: CASSLAARGGNTIYF. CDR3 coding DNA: TGTGCCAGCAGCCTAGCGGCCAGGGGTGGAAACACCATATATTTT.

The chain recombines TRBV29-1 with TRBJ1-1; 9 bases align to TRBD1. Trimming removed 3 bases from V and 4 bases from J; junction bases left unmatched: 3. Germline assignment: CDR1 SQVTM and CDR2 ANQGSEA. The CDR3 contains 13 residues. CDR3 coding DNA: TGCAGCGTTGATGACAGGGGGTCCACTGAAGCTTTCTTT. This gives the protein CSVDDRGSTEAFF.

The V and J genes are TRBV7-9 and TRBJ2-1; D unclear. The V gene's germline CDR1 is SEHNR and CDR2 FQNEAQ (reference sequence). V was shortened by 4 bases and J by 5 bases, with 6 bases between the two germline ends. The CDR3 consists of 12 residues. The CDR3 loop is CASSYSHNEQFF. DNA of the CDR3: TGTGCCAGCAGCTACAGCCACAATGAGCAGTTCTTC.

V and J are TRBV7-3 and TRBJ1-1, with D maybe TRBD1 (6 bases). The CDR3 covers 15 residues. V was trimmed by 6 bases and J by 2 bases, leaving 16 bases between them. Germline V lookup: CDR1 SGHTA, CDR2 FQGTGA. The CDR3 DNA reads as TGTGCCAGCAGACCCACCGGGACAAGCAACACTGAAGCTTTCTTT. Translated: CASRPTGTSNTEAFF.

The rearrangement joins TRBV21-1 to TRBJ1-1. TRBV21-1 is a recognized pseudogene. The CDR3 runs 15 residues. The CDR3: CASSKVPGLGSEAFF. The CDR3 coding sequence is TGTGCCAGCAGCAAAGTTCCTGGACTAGGGTCTGAAGCTTTCTTT.

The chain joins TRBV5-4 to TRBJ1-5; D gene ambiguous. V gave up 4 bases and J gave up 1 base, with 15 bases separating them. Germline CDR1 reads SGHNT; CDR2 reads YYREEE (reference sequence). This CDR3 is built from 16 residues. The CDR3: CASSNGPGQSNQPQHF. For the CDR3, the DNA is TGTGCCAGCAGCAATGGTCCCGGCCAGAGCAATCAGCCCCAGCATTTT.

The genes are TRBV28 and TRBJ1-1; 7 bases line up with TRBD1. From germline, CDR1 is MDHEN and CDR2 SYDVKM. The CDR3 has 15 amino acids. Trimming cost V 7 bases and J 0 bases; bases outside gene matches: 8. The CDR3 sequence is CASTWMTGMNTEAFF. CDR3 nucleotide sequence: TGTGCCAGCACATGGATGACAGGGATGAACACTGAAGCTTTCTTT.

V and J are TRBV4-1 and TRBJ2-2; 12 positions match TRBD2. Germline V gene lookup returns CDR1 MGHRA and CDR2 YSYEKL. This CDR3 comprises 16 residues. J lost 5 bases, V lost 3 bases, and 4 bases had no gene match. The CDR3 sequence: CASSQPTSGRTGELFF. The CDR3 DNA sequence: TGCGCCAGCAGCCAGCCTACTAGCGGGAGGACCGGGGAGCTGTTTTTT.